This TCR beta chain derives from a study of control samples from healthy donors and cancer patients. J lost 3 bases, V lost 5 bases, and 8 bases had no gene match. Germline V gives CDR1 SGHAT, CDR2 FQNNGV. This CDR3 spans 15 amino acids. Data came from immunoSEQ multiplex PCR; TCRdb stores just in-frame clones and leaves some out. The table shows just under 60,000 clones, with roughly 90% occurring only once. The sequence came from a man in his forties with colorectal cancer. Input material: PBMCs. J is TRBJ1-1 and V is TRBV11-2; 8 bases are a match to TRBD1. The CDR3 DNA follows: TGTGCCAGCAGCCCCCGGACAGGGTGGGACACTGAAGCTTTCTTT. Translated: CASSPRTGWDTEAFF. Based on the CDR3 plus reference TRBV11-2 and TRBJ1-1, the full variable domain is EAGVAQSPRYKIIEKRQSVAFWCNPISGHATLYWYQQILGQGPKLLIQFQNNGVVDDSQLPKDRFSAERLKGVDSTLKIQPAKLEDSAVYLCASSPRTGWDTEAFFGQGTRLTVV.